These 3 T cell receptor beta chains originate from one sample sequenced in a study of CD8 T cells in ankylosing spondylitis. Each CDR3 protein is one row after TCRdb ran MiXCR on the 5' RACE reads. Among 85,000 to 90,000 distinct CDR3 sequences, around 30% were seen once, and the ten largest hold nearly 60%. What was sequenced was blood, either unsorted or a sorted T cell fraction (not recorded which). These receptors were collected from a male donor with ankylosing spondylitis or in good health (not recorded which).

The gene calls are TRBV5-5 and TRBJ1-1, with D uncertain. V was clipped by 4 bases and J by 4 bases, with 11 bases between them. CDR1 and CDR2 from the germline V gene are SGHKS and YYEKEE (reference sequence). CDR3 length equals 13 residues. CDR3: CASSKVVGTEAFF. As DNA, the CDR3 is TGTGCCAGCAGCAAGGTGGTTGGCACTGAAGCTTTCTTT.

This clonotype has at least ten counts. This chain links TRBV5-6 with TRBJ2-1, with 7 positions matching TRBD2. The CDR3 covers 12 residues. With V trimmed by 2 bases and J by 10 bases, 3 bases remained unmatched. Germline V lookup: CDR1 SGHDT, CDR2 YYEEEE. The CDR3 is CASSFGGIEQFF. The CDR3 DNA follows: TGTGCCAGCAGCTTCGGGGGGATCGAGCAGTTCTTC.

This clonotype occurred a few times. The chain links TRBV20-1 to TRBJ2-7; TRBD1 might be the D (6 bases). The CDR3 is 13 amino acids. Germline CDR1 reads DFQATT; CDR2 reads SNEGSKA (reference sequence). V dropped 3 bases and J dropped 5 bases, with 14 bases sitting between them. CDR3 region: CSARSPGADEQYV. The CDR3 coding sequence is TGCAGTGCTAGGTCCCCAGGGGCGGACGAGCAGTACGTC.